This TCR beta chain is from a study of T cell responses to AZD1222 COVID-19 vaccine. Whole-study findings and limits: CD4 TCRs linked to vaccination spanned spike, dominating at 160-218 and 743-854. Mostly white British, mostly female donors; authors suggested clonal diversity may be underestimated. Repertoires were obtained only post-peak T cell response. Only six individuals given AZD1222 were seropositive at baseline.

CDR3 size: 14 residues. V lost 5 bases and J 4 bases, leaving 14 bases between the germline ends. The germline CDR1 and CDR2 sequences are LNHDA and SQIVND (reference sequence). TCRdb keeps only in-frame clones here, not all; method: immunoSEQ multiplex PCR. The table shows roughly 84,000 clones, with about 85% occurring only once. In the case of this clone: Its specificity is unknown.

This TCR derives from an adult in good health. This specimen consisted of peripheral blood, obtained on day 0 of AZD1222 vaccination. V is TRBV19 and J is TRBJ1-1; TRBD1 is a possible D gene (6 bases). CDR3: CASSFGTSGTEAFF. The CDR3 nucleotides are TGTGCCAGTAGTTTCGGGACATCGGGCACTGAAGCTTTCTTT.